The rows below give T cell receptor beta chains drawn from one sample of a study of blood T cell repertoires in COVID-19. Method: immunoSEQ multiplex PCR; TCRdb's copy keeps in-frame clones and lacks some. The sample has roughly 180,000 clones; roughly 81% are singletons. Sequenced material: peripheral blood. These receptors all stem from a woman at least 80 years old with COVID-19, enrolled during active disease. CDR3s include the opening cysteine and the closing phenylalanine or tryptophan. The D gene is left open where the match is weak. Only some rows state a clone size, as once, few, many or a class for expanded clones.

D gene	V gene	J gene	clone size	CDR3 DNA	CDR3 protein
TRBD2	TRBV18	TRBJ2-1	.	TGTGCCAGCTCAACCTCTAGCGGGGCTAGCTCCTACAATGAGCAGTTCTTC	CASSTSSGASSYNEQFF
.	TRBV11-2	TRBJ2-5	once	TGTGCCAGCAGCTTACGAGGGCAGTACCAAGAGACCCAGTACTTC	CASSLRGQYQETQYF
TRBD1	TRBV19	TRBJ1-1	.	TGTGCCAGTAGTATAAAAGGGCAGGGGGTTCGTGCTTTCTTT	CASSIKGQGVRAFF
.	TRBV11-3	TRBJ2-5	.	TGTGCCAGCAGCCGAGGCGACAGCCGGTACCAAGAGACCCAGTACTTC	CASSRGDSRYQETQYF
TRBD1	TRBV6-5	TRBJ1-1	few	TGTGCCAGCAGTTACTCTCGACAGGGGGTAACTGAAGCTTTCTTT	CASSYSRQGVTEAFF
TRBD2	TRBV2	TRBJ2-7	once	TGTGCCGCGGGGGATTACGAGCAGTACTTC	CAAGDYEQYF
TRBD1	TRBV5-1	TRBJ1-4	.	TGCGCCAGCAGCTTGTCGTTGACATCAGGGGGCCTTGAAAAACTGTTTTTT	CASSLSLTSGGLEKLFF
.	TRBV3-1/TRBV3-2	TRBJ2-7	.	TGTGCCAGCAGCCAAGCGGTGGGAGTCTACGAGCAGTACTTC	CASSQAVGVYEQYF
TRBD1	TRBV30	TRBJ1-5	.	TGTGCCTGGACCCCCCGGGACAGCCTTTATCAGCCCCAGCATTTT	CAWTPRDSLYQPQHF
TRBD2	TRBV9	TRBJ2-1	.	TGTGCCAGCAGCGTAGACGCTAGCGGGGGTAATGAGCAGTTCTTC	CASSVDASGGNEQFF
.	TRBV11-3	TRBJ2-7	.	TGTGCCAGCAGCTCGGACAACTATGACGAGCAGTACTTC	CASSSDNYDEQYF
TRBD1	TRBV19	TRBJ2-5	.	TGTGCCAGTAGTAGACAGGGACGGCAAGAGACCCAGTACTTC	CASSRQGRQETQYF
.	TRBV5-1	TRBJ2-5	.	TGCGCCAGCAGCTTGGCCTCAGAGACCCAGTACTTC	CASSLASETQYF
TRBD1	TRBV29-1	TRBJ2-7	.	TGCAGCGCCTCTACGGGACAGGGCTACGAGCAGTACTTC	CSASTGQGYEQYF
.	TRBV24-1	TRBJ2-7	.	TGTGCCACCAGTGTGCAGGCTTTCTACGAGCAGTACTTC	CATSVQAFYEQYF
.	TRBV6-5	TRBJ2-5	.	TGTGCCACCCAGAGAGGCGGAGGAGAGACCCAGTACTTC	CATQRGGGETQYF
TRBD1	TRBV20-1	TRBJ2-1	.	TGCAGTGCAACCACCGGGACAGGGCAGTTCTTC	CSATTGTGQFF
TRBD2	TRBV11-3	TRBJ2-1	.	TGTGCCAGCAGCGGGAGGACTAGCGGGGATGAGCAGTTCTTC	CASSGRTSGDEQFF
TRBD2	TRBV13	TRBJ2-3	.	TGTGCCAGCAGCTTAGGAGCGGGGGGGATGGCAGATACGCAGTATTTT	CASSLGAGGMADTQYF
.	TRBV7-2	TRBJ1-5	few	TGTGCCAGCAGCCCTGACAGATACCAGCCCCAGCATTTT	CASSPDRYQPQHF
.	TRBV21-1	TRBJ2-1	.	TGTGCCATTAGAGGGGGTGAGGCCGACAATGAGCAGTTCTTC	CAIRGGEADNEQFF
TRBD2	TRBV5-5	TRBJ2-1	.	TGTGCCAGCAGCAGATCACTAGCGGAGAGCTCCTACAATGAGCAGTTCTTC	CASSRSLAESSYNEQFF
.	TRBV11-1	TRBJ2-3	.	TGTGCCAGCAGCTTCAGAGGAGGCACAGATACGCAGTATTTT	CASSFRGGTDTQYF
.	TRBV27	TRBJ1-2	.	TGTGCCAGCAGTTTACTGTCCGGACTGATGGGTGGCTACACCTTC	CASSLLSGLMGGYTF
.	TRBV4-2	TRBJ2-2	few	TGTGCCAGCAGCCAAGACATTCAAACCGGGGAGCTGTTTTTT	CASSQDIQTGELFF
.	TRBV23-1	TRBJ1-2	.	TGCGCCAGCAGTCAAACACTCGGGGCAGGGGCCGACTATGGCTACACCTTC	CASSQTLGAGADYGYTF
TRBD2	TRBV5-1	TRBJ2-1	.	TGCGCCAGCAGCTTGTCTAGCGGGAGTCACAATGAGCAGTTCTTC	CASSLSSGSHNEQFF